This entry concerns a single T cell receptor (beta chain). What it recognizes is unknown. The CDR3 is made up of 11 amino acids. Trimming cost V 7 bases and J 3 bases, with 7 bases left between them. Looked up from germline, CDR1 is SGDLS and CDR2 is YYNGEE. These data originate in a study of CD8+ T cells in alopecia areata. In the study overall: Tofacitinib administration to treated patients was oral, at 5 to 10 mg twice daily. Tofacitinib treatment spanned 6 to 18 months, with 6 months off drug afterward. General study findings and limits: Lesional scalp exceeded normal scalp in clonality, especially in alopecia totalis/universalis.

It was cDNA, reverse transcribed from extracted RNA, that served as the sequencing template. Only in-frame clones appear in the TCRdb table, and some are missing; sequencing was by immunoSEQ multiplex PCR. The sample has over 150,000 clones; almost 65% are singletons. Alopecia areata patients provided lesional scalp punch biopsies and peripheral blood, both collected for the study. This clonotype was obtained from a human donor with alopecia areata. Sequencing used CD4+ T cells sorted from blood, obtained at week 0. This chain connects TRBV9 to TRBJ1-1; no clear D. CDR3 sequence: CASGKDTEAFF. CDR3 coding DNA: TGTGCCAGCGGTAAAGACACTGAAGCTTTCTTT. Drawing the rest from reference TRBV9 and TRBJ1-1, the complete variable domain is DSGVTQTPKHLITATGQRVTLRCSPRSGDLSVYWYQQSLDQGLQFLIQYYNGEERAKGNILERFSAQQFPDLHSELNLSSLELGDSALYFCASGKDTEAFFGQGTRLTVV.